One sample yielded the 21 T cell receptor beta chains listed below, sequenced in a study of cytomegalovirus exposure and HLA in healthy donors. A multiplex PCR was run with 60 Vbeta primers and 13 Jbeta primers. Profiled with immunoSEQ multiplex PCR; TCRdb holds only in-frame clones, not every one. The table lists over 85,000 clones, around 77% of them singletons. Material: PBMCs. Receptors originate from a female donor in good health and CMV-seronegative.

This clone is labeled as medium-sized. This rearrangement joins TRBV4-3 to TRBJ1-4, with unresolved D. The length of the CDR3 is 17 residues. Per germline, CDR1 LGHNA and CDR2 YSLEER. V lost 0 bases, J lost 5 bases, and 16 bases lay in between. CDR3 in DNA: TGCGCCAGCAGCCAAGATGGGCTAACAACGTCAAATGAAAAACTGTTTTTT. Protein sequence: CASSQDGLTTSNEKLFF.

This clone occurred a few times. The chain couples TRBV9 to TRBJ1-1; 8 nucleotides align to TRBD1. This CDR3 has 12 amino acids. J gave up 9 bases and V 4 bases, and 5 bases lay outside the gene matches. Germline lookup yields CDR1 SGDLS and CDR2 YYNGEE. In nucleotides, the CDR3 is TGTGCCAGCAGCCCAAGGACAGGGCAAGCTTTCTTT. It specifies CASSPRTGQAFF.

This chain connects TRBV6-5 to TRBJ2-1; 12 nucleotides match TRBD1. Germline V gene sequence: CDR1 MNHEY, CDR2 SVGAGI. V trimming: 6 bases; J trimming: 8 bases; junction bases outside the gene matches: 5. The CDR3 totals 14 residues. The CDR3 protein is CASSGDRGLDEQFF. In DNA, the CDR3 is TGTGCCAGCAGCGGGGACAGGGGGCTAGATGAGCAGTTCTTC.

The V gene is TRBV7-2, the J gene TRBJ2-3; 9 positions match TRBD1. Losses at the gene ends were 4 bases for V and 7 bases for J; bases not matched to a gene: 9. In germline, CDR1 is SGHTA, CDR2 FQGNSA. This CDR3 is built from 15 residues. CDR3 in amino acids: CASSWPGQGDNTQYF. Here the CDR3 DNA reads TGTGCCAGCAGCTGGCCGGGACAGGGAGATAATACGCAGTATTTT.

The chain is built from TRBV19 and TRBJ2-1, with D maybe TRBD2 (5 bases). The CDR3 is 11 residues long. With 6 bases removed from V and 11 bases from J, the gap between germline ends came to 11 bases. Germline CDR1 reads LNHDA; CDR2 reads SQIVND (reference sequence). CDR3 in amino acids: CASSPGIQQFF. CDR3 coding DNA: TGTGCCAGTAGCCCCGGGATCCAGCAGTTCTTC.

The CDR3 bases are TGCGCCAGCAGCTTGGACGGAGGGAGGGAGCAGCCCCAGCATTTT. It translates to CASSLDGGREQPQHF. The V gene is TRBV5-1, the J gene TRBJ1-5; D ambiguous. This CDR3 comprises 15 residues. Trimming removed 0 bases from V and 7 bases from J, with 14 bases in between. CDR1 and CDR2 (germline): SGHRS, YFSETQ. Based on the CDR3 plus reference TRBV5-1 and TRBJ1-5, the full variable domain is KAGVTQTPRYLIKTRGQQVTLSCSPISGHRSVSWYQQTPGQGLQFLFEYFSETQRNKGNFPGRFSGRQFSNSRSEMNVSTLELGDSALYLCASSLDGGREQPQHFGDGTRLSIL.

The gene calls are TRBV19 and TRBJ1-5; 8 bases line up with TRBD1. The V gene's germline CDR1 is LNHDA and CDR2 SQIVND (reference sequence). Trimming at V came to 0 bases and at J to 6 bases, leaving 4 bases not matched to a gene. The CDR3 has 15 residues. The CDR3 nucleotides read TGTGCCAGTAGTATAGATCTCAGGGGGCCTCAGCCCCAGCATTTT. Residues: CASSIDLRGPQPQHF.

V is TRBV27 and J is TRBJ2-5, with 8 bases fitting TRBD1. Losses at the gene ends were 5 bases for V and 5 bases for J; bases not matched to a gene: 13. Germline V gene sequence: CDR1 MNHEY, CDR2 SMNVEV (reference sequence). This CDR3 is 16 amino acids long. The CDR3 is CASSHTQGGARETQYF. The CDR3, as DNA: TGTGCCAGCAGTCATACACAGGGGGGCGCGAGGGAGACCCAGTACTTC.

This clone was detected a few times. CDR3 protein: CASSYAPGSVNTEAFF. CDR3 DNA sequence: TGTGCCAGCAGTTACGCTCCAGGGTCGGTGAACACTGAAGCTTTCTTT. The rearrangement joins TRBV6-6 to TRBJ1-1; maybe TRBD1 (5 bases). V dropped 2 bases and J dropped 0 bases, with 13 bases sitting between them. The CDR3 is 16 amino acids. Germline loops: CDR1 MNHNY, CDR2 SVGAGI (reference sequence).

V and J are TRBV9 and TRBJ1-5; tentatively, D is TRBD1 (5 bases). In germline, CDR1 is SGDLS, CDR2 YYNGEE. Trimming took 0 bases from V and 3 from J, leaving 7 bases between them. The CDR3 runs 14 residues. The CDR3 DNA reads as TGTGCCAGCAGCGTAGAGGGGCACAATCAGCCCCAGCATTTT. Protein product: CASSVEGHNQPQHF.

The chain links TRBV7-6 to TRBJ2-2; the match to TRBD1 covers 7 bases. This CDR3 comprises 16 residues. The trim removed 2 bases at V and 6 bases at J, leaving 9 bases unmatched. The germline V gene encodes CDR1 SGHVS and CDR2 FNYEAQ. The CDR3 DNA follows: TGTGCCAGCAGCTTAAGGTCAGGGGGATCTTCCGGGGAGCTGTTTTTT. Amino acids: CASSLRSGGSSGELFF.

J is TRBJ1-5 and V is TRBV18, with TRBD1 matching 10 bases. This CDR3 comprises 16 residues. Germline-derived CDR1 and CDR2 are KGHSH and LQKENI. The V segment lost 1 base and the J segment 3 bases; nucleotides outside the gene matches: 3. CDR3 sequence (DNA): TGTGCCAGCTCACCACGACAGGGGGCGTCCAATCAGCCCCAGCATTTT. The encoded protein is CASSPRQGASNQPQHF.

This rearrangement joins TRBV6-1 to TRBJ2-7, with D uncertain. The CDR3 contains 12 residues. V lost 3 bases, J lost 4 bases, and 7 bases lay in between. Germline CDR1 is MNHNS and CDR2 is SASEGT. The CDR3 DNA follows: TGTGCCAGCAGTGAGTTGAGATACGAGCAGTACTTC. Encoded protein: CASSELRYEQYF.

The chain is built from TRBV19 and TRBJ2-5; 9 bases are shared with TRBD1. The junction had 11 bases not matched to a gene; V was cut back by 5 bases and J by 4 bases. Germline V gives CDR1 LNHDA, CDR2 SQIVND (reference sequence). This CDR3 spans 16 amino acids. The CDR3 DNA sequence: TGTGCCAGTAGTGCCCTACAGGGGGCGAATGGAGAGACCCAGTACTTC. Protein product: CASSALQGANGETQYF.

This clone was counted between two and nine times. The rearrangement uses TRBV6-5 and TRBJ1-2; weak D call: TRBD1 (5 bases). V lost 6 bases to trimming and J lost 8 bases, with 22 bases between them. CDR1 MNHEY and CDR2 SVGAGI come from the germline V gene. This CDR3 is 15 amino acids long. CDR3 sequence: CASRGRGGEDSGYTF. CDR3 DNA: TGTGCCAGCAGGGGTCGGGGGGGGGAAGATTCGGGCTACACCTTC.

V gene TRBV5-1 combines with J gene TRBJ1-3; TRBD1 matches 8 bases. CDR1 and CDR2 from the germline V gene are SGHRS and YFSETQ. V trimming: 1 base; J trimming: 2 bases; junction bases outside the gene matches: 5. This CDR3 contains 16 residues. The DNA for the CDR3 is TGCGCCAGCAGCTTGTGGACAGGGTCGGCTGGAAACACCATATATTTT. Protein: CASSLWTGSAGNTIYF.

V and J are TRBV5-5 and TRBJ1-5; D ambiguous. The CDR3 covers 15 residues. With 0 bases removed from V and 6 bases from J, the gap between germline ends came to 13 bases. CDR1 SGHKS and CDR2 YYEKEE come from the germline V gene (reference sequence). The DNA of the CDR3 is TGTGCCAGCAGCTTGGCGGGGATTAATGGTCAGCCCCAGCATTTT. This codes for CASSLAGINGQPQHF.

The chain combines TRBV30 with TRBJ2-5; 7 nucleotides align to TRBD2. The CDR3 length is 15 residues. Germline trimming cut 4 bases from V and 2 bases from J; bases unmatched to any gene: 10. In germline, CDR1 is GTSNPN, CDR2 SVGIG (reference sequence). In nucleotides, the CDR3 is TGTGCCTGGATGGGCACGACTAGCCGTCAAGAGACCCAGTACTTC. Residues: CAWMGTTSRQETQYF.

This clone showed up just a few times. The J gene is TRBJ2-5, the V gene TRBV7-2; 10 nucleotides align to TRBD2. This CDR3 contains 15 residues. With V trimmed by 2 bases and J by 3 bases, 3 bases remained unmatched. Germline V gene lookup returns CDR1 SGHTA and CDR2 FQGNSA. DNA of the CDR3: TGTGCCAGCAGCTTAACTAGCGGGAAAAAAGAGACCCAGTACTTC. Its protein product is CASSLTSGKKETQYF.

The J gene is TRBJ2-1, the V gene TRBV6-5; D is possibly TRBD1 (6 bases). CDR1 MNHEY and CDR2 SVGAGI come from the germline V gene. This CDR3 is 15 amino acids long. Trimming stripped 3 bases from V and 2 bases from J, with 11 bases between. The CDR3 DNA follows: TGTGCCAGCAGTTATTTGGCAGGGGCCTACAATGAGCAGTTCTTC. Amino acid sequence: CASSYLAGAYNEQFF.

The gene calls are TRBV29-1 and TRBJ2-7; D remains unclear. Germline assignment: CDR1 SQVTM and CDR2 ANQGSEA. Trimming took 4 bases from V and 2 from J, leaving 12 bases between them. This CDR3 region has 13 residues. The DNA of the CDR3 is TGCAGCGTTGGCAGAATCGTGGCCTACGAGCAGTACTTC. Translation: CSVGRIVAYEQYF.